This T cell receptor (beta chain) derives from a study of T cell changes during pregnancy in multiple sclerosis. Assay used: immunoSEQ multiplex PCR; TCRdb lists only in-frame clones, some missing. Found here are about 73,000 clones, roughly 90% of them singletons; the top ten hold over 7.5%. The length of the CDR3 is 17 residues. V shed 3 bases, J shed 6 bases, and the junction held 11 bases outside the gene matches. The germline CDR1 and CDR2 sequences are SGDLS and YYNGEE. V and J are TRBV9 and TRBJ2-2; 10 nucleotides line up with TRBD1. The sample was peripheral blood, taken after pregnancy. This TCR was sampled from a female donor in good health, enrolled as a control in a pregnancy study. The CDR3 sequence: CASSGALGTGAPGELFF. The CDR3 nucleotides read TGTGCCAGCAGCGGGGCCCTCGGGACAGGGGCCCCCGGGGAGCTGTTTTTT.